The 9 T cell receptor beta chains presented below share a single source sample, sequenced in a study of OX40 agonist ivuxolimab in advanced cancers. Generated by immunoSEQ multiplex PCR, the TCRdb table keeps only in-frame clones and is missing some. This sample has 50,000 to 75,000 clones, with 70% to 90% found just once. This specimen was CD4+ or CD8+ T cells sorted from blood, taken in a trial of the OX40 agonist ivuxolimab. Receptors were obtained from an adult with an advanced solid tumor such as melanoma, head and neck, liver or kidney cancer.

There are a few counts of this clone. V and J are TRBV30 and TRBJ1-5; 8 nucleotides line up with TRBD1. The CDR3 has 14 residues. Losses at the gene ends were 2 bases for V and 3 bases for J; bases not matched to a gene: 3. Per germline, CDR1 GTSNPN and CDR2 SVGIG (reference sequence). For the CDR3, the DNA is TGTGCCTGGAGTACAGGGGGTTTCAATCAGCCCCAGCATTTT. Translated: CAWSTGGFNQPQHF.

The chain employs TRBV10-2 and TRBJ1-2; TRBD1 agrees at 9 bases. CDR3 length: 12 amino acids. The trim removed 6 bases at V and 8 bases at J, leaving 4 bases unmatched. CDR1 is WSHSY and CDR2 is SAAADI in the germline V gene. This chain's CDR3 is CASRGDRVGYTF. CDR3 coding DNA: TGCGCCAGCAGGGGGGACAGGGTCGGCTACACCTTC.

This clone was observed a few times. The chain employs TRBV28 and TRBJ1-2; TRBD1 might be the D (6 bases). In germline, CDR1 is MDHEN, CDR2 SYDVKM. Trimming stripped 6 bases from V and 7 bases from J, with 15 bases between. The CDR3 has 13 amino acids. This CDR3 is CASRGGGAIGYTF. Here the CDR3 DNA reads TGTGCCAGCAGGGGTGGGGGCGCTATTGGCTACACCTTC.

V usage is TRBV6-5 and J usage is TRBJ1-6; tentative D call: TRBD1 (5 bases). This CDR3 spans 15 amino acids. V was cut by 6 bases and J by 8 bases, with 17 bases left in between. The germline V gene has CDR1 MNHEY and CDR2 SVGAGI. The DNA of the CDR3 is TGTGCCAGCAGCCGCGTCATACAGGAGGATTCACCCCTCCACTTT. Translating gives CASSRVIQEDSPLHF.

The gene calls are TRBV7-8 and TRBJ1-5; perhaps TRBD1 as D (6 bases). The CDR3 sequence is 15 residues long. The V and J ends lost 5 bases and 11 bases respectively, with 22 bases between them. Germline CDR1 is SGHVS and CDR2 is FQNEAQ. The CDR3 region has the DNA TGTGCCAGCAGCCCGAGGACACCTCGTGAGGGGGCCCAGCATTTT. The encoded protein is CASSPRTPREGAQHF.

The V gene is TRBV2, the J gene TRBJ2-1, with 7 bases identical to TRBD2. The CDR3 length is 15 residues. With V trimmed by 4 bases and J by 4 bases, 7 bases remained unmatched. Per the germline V gene, CDR1 is SNHLY and CDR2 is FYNNEI. CDR3 region: CASSALAAFYNEQFF. The CDR3 nucleotides read TGTGCCAGCAGTGCCCTAGCGGCGTTTTACAATGAGCAGTTCTTC.

The chain has TRBV5-5 and TRBJ1-2; no firm D call. Germline values: CDR1 SGHKS, CDR2 YYEKEE (reference sequence). The V and J ends lost 0 bases and 2 bases respectively, with 5 bases between them. The CDR3 runs to 13 residues. CDR3 residues: CASSLADNYGYTF. Here the CDR3 DNA reads TGTGCCAGCAGCTTGGCCGACAACTATGGCTACACCTTC.

The chain uses TRBV7-2 and TRBJ2-3; tentative D call: TRBD2 (5 bases). The CDR3 spans 13 residues. CDR1 SGHTA and CDR2 FQGNSA come from the germline V gene. Deletions cut 3 bases from V and 7 bases from J, with 11 bases between. The CDR3 loop is CASSFPTGNTQYF. The DNA of the CDR3 is TGTGCCAGCAGCTTCCCGACGGGGAATACGCAGTATTTT.

The chain uses TRBV5-4 and TRBJ2-7; D not certain. The CDR3 length is 14 residues. Germline assignment: CDR1 SGHNT and CDR2 YYREEE (reference sequence). The V gene lost 0 bases and the J gene lost 6 bases, with 13 bases spanning the gap. The CDR3 DNA reads TGTGCCAGCAGCTTGGAATCGGTTACAGTCGAGCAGTACTTC. It is translated as CASSLESVTVEQYF. Based on the CDR3 plus reference TRBV5-4 and TRBJ2-7, the full variable domain is ETGVTQSPTHLIKTRGQQVTLRCSSQSGHNTVSWYQQALGQGPQFIFQYYREEENGRGNFPPRFSGLQFPNYSSELNVNALELDDSALYLCASSLESVTVEQYFGPGTRLTVT.